The 9 T cell receptor beta chains presented below share a single source sample, sequenced in a study of PD-1 blockade in classical Hodgkin lymphoma. Only in-frame clones appear in the TCRdb table, and some are missing; sequencing was by immunoSEQ multiplex PCR. The sample shows 35,000 to 50,000 clones, 60% to 80% of them seen only once. Noted time point: cycle 4 day 1 (C4D1), after more than five weeks of nivolumab. Relapses following autologous stem cell transplantation were seen in all patients, with brentuximab vedotin exposure varying. The source material was peripheral blood mononuclear cells (PBMCs), sampled before the fourth cycle of nivolumab. These receptors came from a human donor with classical Hodgkin lymphoma.

The sample holds a few counts of this clone. The gene calls are TRBV13 and TRBJ1-2; 8 positions agree with TRBD1. V shed 2 bases and J 4 bases; nucleotides not matched to a gene: 3. The CDR3 covers 14 residues. Germline CDR1 PRHDT, CDR2 FYEKMQ (reference sequence). The CDR3 loop is CASSLSGQGYGYTF. The CDR3 nucleotides are TGTGCCAGCAGCTTAAGTGGACAGGGCTATGGCTACACCTTC.

This chain connects TRBV6-5 to TRBJ1-2, with D possibly matching TRBD1 (5 bases). With 2 bases removed from V and 6 bases from J, the gap between germline ends came to 16 bases. The CDR3 spans 15 residues. Germline V gene lookup returns CDR1 MNHEY and CDR2 SVGAGI. CDR3 DNA: TGTGCCAGCAGTTACGTAGGAACAGGCAACGATGGCTACACCTTC. This encodes CASSYVGTGNDGYTF.

The CDR3 DNA reads as TGTGCCAGCAGCTCTCTGATGGGGCCCAGCAATCAGCCCCAGCATTTT. Translating gives CASSSLMGPSNQPQHF. J is TRBJ1-5 and V is TRBV28, with a possible D match to TRBD1 (5 bases). Germline-derived CDR1 and CDR2 are MDHEN and SYDVKM. The germline V and J ends were trimmed by 6 bases and 1 base, with 16 bases remaining between them. The CDR3 is 16 amino acids.

V gene TRBV5-1 combines with J gene TRBJ2-1, with 10 bases lining up with TRBD1. The CDR3 totals 16 residues. The germline V gene has CDR1 SGHRS and CDR2 YFSETQ. V dropped 4 bases and J dropped 6; count of bases not matched to a gene: 10. The CDR3 sequence: CASSTRQGASINEQFF. DNA for the CDR3: TGCGCCAGCAGCACCAGACAGGGGGCATCGATCAATGAGCAGTTCTTC.

In its sample, this clone is medium-sized. This sequence joins TRBV27 and TRBJ1-6, with TRBD1 matching 10 bases. Germline CDR1 reads MNHEY; CDR2 reads SMNVEV (reference sequence). The length of the CDR3 is 15 residues. V lost 3 bases and J lost 9; bases outside the gene matches: 5. The CDR3 sequence is CASSFGDRGGSPLHF. In DNA, the CDR3 is TGTGCCAGCAGTTTTGGGGACAGGGGAGGTTCACCCCTCCACTTT.

Only one count was recorded for this clone. The J gene is TRBJ2-1, the V gene TRBV30; D call uncertain. Trimming removed 1 base at V and 10 bases at J, with 11 bases between. CDR3 length equals 12 residues. Germline V lookup: CDR1 GTSNPN, CDR2 SVGIG (reference sequence). The DNA of the CDR3 is TGTGCCTGGAGTGAAGGTCGGACGGAGCAGTTCTTC. It specifies CAWSEGRTEQFF.

The rearrangement uses TRBV11-2 and TRBJ1-1; D remains unclear. V dropped 2 bases and J dropped 0 bases, with 4 bases sitting between them. Germline CDR1 SGHAT, CDR2 FQNNGV. This CDR3 has 13 residues. For the CDR3, the DNA is TGTGCCAGCAGCTTACTACTGAACACTGAAGCTTTCTTT. Translation: CASSLLLNTEAFF. Filled out from reference TRBV11-2 and TRBJ1-1, the complete variable domain reads EAGVAQSPRYKIIEKRQSVAFWCNPISGHATLYWYQQILGQGPKLLIQFQNNGVVDDSQLPKDRFSAERLKGVDSTLKIQPAKLEDSAVYLCASSLLLNTEAFFGQGTRLTVV.

The chain couples TRBV9 to TRBJ2-7, with TRBD1 matching over 8 bases. CDR3 size: 15 residues. V was clipped by 0 bases and J by 2 bases; unmatched bases: 4. The V gene's germline CDR1 is SGDLS and CDR2 YYNGEE. The CDR3 spells CASSVGAGGTYEQYF. In nucleotides, the CDR3 is TGTGCCAGCAGCGTAGGGGCAGGGGGCACCTACGAGCAGTACTTC.

CDR3: CASSLGPSSSYEQYF. CDR3 coding DNA: TGCGCCAGCAGTCTAGGACCCTCAAGCTCCTACGAGCAGTACTTC. V and J are TRBV5-1 and TRBJ2-7; D call uncertain. This CDR3 is built from 15 residues. The V gene's germline CDR1 is SGHRS and CDR2 YFSETQ. The germline V and J ends were trimmed by 5 bases and 0 bases, with 15 bases remaining between them.